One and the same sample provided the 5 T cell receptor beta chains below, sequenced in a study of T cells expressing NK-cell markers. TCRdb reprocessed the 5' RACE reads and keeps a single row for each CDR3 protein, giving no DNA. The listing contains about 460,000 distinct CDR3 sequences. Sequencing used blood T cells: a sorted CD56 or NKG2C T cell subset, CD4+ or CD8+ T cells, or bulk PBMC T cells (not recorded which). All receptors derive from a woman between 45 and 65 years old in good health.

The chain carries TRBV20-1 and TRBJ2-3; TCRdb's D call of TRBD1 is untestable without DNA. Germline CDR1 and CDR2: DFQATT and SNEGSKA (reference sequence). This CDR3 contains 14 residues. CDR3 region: CSAPHGGGTDTQYF.

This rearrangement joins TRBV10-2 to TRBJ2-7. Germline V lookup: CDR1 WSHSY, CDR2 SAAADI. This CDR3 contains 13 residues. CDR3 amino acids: CASSEEISYEQYF.

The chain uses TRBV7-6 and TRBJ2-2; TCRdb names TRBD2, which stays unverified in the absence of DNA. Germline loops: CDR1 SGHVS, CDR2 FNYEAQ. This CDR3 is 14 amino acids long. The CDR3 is CASSSLAATGELFF.

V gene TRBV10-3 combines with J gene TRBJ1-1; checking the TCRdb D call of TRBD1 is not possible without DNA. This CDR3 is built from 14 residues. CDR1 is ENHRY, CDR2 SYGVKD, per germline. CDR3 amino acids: CAIRIQGQNTEAFF.

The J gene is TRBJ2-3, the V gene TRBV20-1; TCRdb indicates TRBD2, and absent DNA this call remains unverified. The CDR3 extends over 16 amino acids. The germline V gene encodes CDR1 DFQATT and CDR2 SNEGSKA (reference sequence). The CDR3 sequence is CSATVQLAGTTDTQYF.